One and the same sample provided the 6 T cell receptor beta chains below, sequenced in a study of blood T cell repertoires in COVID-19. Generated by immunoSEQ multiplex PCR, the TCRdb table keeps only in-frame clones and is missing some. This table holds about 170,000 clones, 85% found once. The material sequenced was peripheral blood. The receptors were sampled from a human donor with acute or convalescent COVID-19. The donor label of this sample is uncertain.

The chain uses TRBV9 and TRBJ2-5; 9 nucleotides agree with TRBD1. The J segment lost 3 bases and the V segment lost 3 bases, leaving 6 bases of the junction unmatched. Germline CDR1 is SGDLS and CDR2 is YYNGEE. This CDR3 has 15 residues. The CDR3 region is CASSALTGGKETQYF. DNA of the CDR3: TGTGCCAGCAGCGCATTGACAGGGGGAAAAGAGACCCAGTACTTC.

The V gene is TRBV4-1, the J gene TRBJ1-1, with 7 positions matching TRBD1. With V trimmed by 5 bases and J by 0 bases, 9 bases remained unmatched. The germline gives CDR1 MGHRA, CDR2 YSYEKL. The CDR3 length is 16 residues. CDR3 region: CASSSGQRVMNTEAFF. The CDR3, as DNA: TGCGCCAGCAGCTCGGGACAGAGGGTCATGAACACTGAAGCTTTCTTT.

The gene calls are TRBV27 and TRBJ2-7; 9 nucleotides match TRBD1. The CDR3 runs to 15 residues. Germline V lookup: CDR1 MNHEY, CDR2 SMNVEV (reference sequence). V lost 8 bases and J lost 3; bases outside the gene matches: 11. The CDR3 spells CASGSGGTGIYEQYF. Written as DNA, the CDR3 is TGTGCCAGCGGCTCTGGCGGGACAGGGATCTACGAGCAGTACTTC.

This chain joins TRBV5-6 and TRBJ1-1; 9 bases are shared with TRBD1. The CDR3 extends over 15 amino acids. Trimming at V came to 1 base and at J to 6 bases, leaving 7 bases not matched to a gene. Looked up from germline, CDR1 is SGHDT and CDR2 is YYEEEE. The CDR3 protein is CASSLLGQGSAEAFF. The CDR3 region has the DNA TGTGCCAGCAGCTTGTTGGGACAGGGATCAGCTGAAGCTTTCTTT.

The V and J genes are TRBV9 and TRBJ1-3, with D perhaps TRBD1 (6 bases). Trimming pared 2 bases from V and 7 bases from J, leaving 10 bases between. CDR1 SGDLS and CDR2 YYNGEE come from the germline V gene. The CDR3 consists of 13 residues. The CDR3 protein is CASSVEGGNTIYF. In nucleotides, the CDR3 is TGTGCCAGCAGCGTGGAGGGGGGGAACACCATATATTTT.

The chain combines TRBV25-1 with TRBJ1-1, with TRBD1 matching over 9 bases. V shed 6 bases, J shed 5 bases, and the junction held 4 bases outside the gene matches. This CDR3 has 13 amino acids. Germline V gene lookup returns CDR1 MGHDK and CDR2 SYGVNS. The CDR3 region has the DNA TGTGCCAGCAGACAGGGGGCCGTAACTGAAGCTTTCTTT. It yields the protein CASRQGAVTEAFF.